The 2 T cell receptor beta chains below were found in one sample sequenced in a study of T cell responses to AZD1222 COVID-19 vaccine. The assay was immunoSEQ multiplex PCR, and TCRdb's table has in-frame clones only and misses some. The table includes tens of thousands of clones, around 89% detected once. The material sequenced was peripheral blood, taken on day 0 of AZD1222 vaccination. These receptors were collected from an adult in good health.

This chain joins TRBV14 and TRBJ2-3, with 11 bases identical to TRBD2. The CDR3 runs to 18 residues. The germline CDR1 and CDR2 sequences are SGHDN and FVKESK. Trimming took 0 bases from V and 1 from J; bases not matched to a gene: 6. The CDR3 sequence: CASSQDWLAGGRTDTQYF. CDR3 nucleotide sequence: TGTGCCAGCAGCCAAGATTGGCTAGCGGGAGGTCGCACAGATACGCAGTATTTT.

This clone occurred once. The chain uses TRBV14 and TRBJ2-7; weak D call: TRBD2 (5 bases). V lost 2 bases, J lost 12 bases, and 17 bases lay in between. This CDR3 comprises 13 residues. CDR1 is SGHDN, CDR2 FVKESK, per germline. CDR3 nucleotide sequence: TGTGCCAGCAGCCAAATAGGCGGAGGCTCGTCGTACTTC. It encodes CASSQIGGGSSYF. Complete variable domain (other parts from reference TRBV14 and TRBJ2-7): EAGVTQFPSHSVIEKGQTVTLRCDPISGHDNLYWYRRVMGKEIKFLLHFVKESKQDESGMPNNRFLAERTGGTYSTLKVQPAELEDSGVYFCASSQIGGGSSYFGPGTRLTVT.